The rows below give T cell receptor beta chains drawn from one sample of a study of blood T cell repertoires in COVID-19. The assay was immunoSEQ multiplex PCR, and TCRdb's table has in-frame clones only and misses some. The data show under 250,000 clones, with about nine tenths seen just once and 2% to 3% held by the top ten. Specimen: peripheral blood. The origin of the receptors is a man younger than 45 with COVID-19, enrolled during active disease. CDR3s include the opening cysteine and the closing phenylalanine or tryptophan. D genes are given only for firm matches. The size entry is marked missing in some rows and otherwise reads once, few, many or a size class.

V: TRBV30; size: .; D: .; J: TRBJ2-5; DNA: TGTGCCTGGAAACCAGCCAGGGCCCAAGAGACCCAGTACTTC; CDR3: CAWKPARAQETQYF
V: TRBV12-3/TRBV12-4; size: .; D: .; J: TRBJ2-1; DNA: TGTGCCAGCAGTCAACAGGGCTATGAGCAGTTCTTC; CDR3: CASSQQGYEQFF
V: TRBV21-1; size: .; D: .; J: TRBJ2-7; DNA: TGTGCCATCTCAAGTCGGACAGGGCCAGAGAGGGGTTACTTC; CDR3: CAISSRTGPERGYF
V: TRBV28; size: .; D: TRBD2; J: TRBJ2-1; DNA: TGTGCCAGCAGGTTTACAGCCTCCGGGACTAGCGGGAGCAACTACAATGAGCAGTTCTTC; CDR3: CASRFTASGTSGSNYNEQFF
V: TRBV10-1; size: .; D: TRBD2; J: TRBJ2-7; DNA: TGCGCCAGCAGTGACCTAGCGGGAACATACGAGCAGTACTTC; CDR3: CASSDLAGTYEQYF
V: TRBV15; size: once; D: .; J: TRBJ1-1; DNA: TGTGCCACCAGCCCTCCGTCCCCCAGGGTGGGGACTGAAGCTTTCTTT; CDR3: CATSPPSPRVGTEAFF
V: TRBV28; size: .; D: .; J: TRBJ2-7; DNA: TGTGCCAGCAGTTTAGGGGGGGGACAATCCTACGAGCAGTACTTC; CDR3: CASSLGGGQSYEQYF
V: TRBV19; size: once; D: TRBD1; J: TRBJ1-5; DNA: TGTGCCAGTAGTACAAGGACAGGAGGTCAGCCCCAGCATTTT; CDR3: CASSTRTGGQPQHF
V: TRBV30; size: once; D: .; J: TRBJ2-3; DNA: TGTGCCTGGACATTCACAGATACGCAGTATTTT; CDR3: CAWTFTDTQYF
V: TRBV5-5; size: once; D: TRBD1; J: TRBJ2-2; DNA: TGTGCCAGCAGACGGGACGCGGCCGGACAGGGTCGATGGACCGGGGAGCTGTTTTTT; CDR3: CASRRDAAGQGRWTGELFF
V: TRBV27; size: .; D: TRBD1; J: TRBJ1-2; DNA: TGTGCCAGCAGAGACTATTCGGACAGGGGGCGAGGCTACACCTTC; CDR3: CASRDYSDRGRGYTF
V: TRBV7-2; size: .; D: .; J: TRBJ1-3; DNA: TGTGCCAGCAGCTTAGCGAGTACGGGGAGCTCTGGAAACACCATATATTTT; CDR3: CASSLASTGSSGNTIYF
V: TRBV25-1; size: few; D: .; J: TRBJ2-7; DNA: TGTGCCAGCAGTGAACCGGAGGGAGGCCCCTACGAGCAGTACTTC; CDR3: CASSEPEGGPYEQYF
V: TRBV5-5; size: .; D: .; J: TRBJ1-1; DNA: TGTGCCAGCAGCTTGGATCCAGGGCTGATGGGCACTGAAGCTTTCTTT; CDR3: CASSLDPGLMGTEAFF
V: TRBV5-1; size: .; D: .; J: TRBJ2-2; DNA: TGCGCCAGCAGCTTGGGAGGCCCGGGAGCCGGGGAGCTGTTTTTT; CDR3: CASSLGGPGAGELFF
V: TRBV7-2; size: .; D: TRBD1; J: TRBJ2-7; DNA: TGTGCCAGCAGCTTAGGTTTTAGGGGAAGAGGGGGCGGCTACGAGCAGTACTTC; CDR3: CASSLGFRGRGGGYEQYF
V: TRBV7-9; size: .; D: TRBD1; J: TRBJ1-6; DNA: TGTGCCAGCAGTAACAGGGGTTCACCCCTCCACTTT; CDR3: CASSNRGSPLHF
V: TRBV11-2; size: .; D: .; J: TRBJ2-7; DNA: TGTGCCAGCAGCTTAGATCGAATTTCAGCGACCACATCCTACGAGCAGTACTTC; CDR3: CASSLDRISATTSYEQYF
V: TRBV6-5; size: few; D: .; J: TRBJ1-3; DNA: TGTGCCAGCAGGCTATACTCTGGAAACACCATATATTTT; CDR3: CASRLYSGNTIYF
V: TRBV28; size: .; D: TRBD2; J: TRBJ2-3; DNA: TGTGCCAGCACCCCCATGGAGGGACTAGCGGGAGGCACAGATACGCAGTATTTT; CDR3: CASTPMEGLAGGTDTQYF
V: TRBV7-7; size: .; D: TRBD1; J: TRBJ2-2; DNA: TGTGCCAGCAGCTTTCGGACAGGGGCCGGGGAGCTGTTTTTT; CDR3: CASSFRTGAGELFF
V: TRBV27; size: .; D: TRBD2; J: TRBJ2-2; DNA: TGTGCCACCCGCCGGGGGGACGGCACCGGGGAGCTGTTTTTT; CDR3: CATRRGDGTGELFF
V: TRBV2; size: once; D: TRBD2; J: TRBJ2-1; DNA: TGTGCCAGCAAAAGCCGCGCGGCTAGCGGGATAGAAGAGCAGTTCTTC; CDR3: CASKSRAASGIEEQFF
V: TRBV2; size: .; D: TRBD1; J: TRBJ2-2; DNA: TGTGCCAGCAGTGTCGACAGGGGGCTTTCAAACACCGGGGAGCTGTTTTTT; CDR3: CASSVDRGLSNTGELFF
V: TRBV5-6; size: .; D: .; J: TRBJ1-2; DNA: TGTGCCAGCAGCTTAAGGGAGACTCTTTCCTATGTTGGCTACACCTTC; CDR3: CASSLRETLSYVGYTF
V: TRBV28; size: .; D: TRBD1; J: TRBJ1-2; DNA: TGTGCCAGCAGTGTACAGGGGAGTGGCTACACCTTC; CDR3: CASSVQGSGYTF
V: TRBV19; size: .; D: .; J: TRBJ1-1; DNA: TGTGCCAGTAGCCTACAGGGACCGAACACTGAAGCTTTCTTT; CDR3: CASSLQGPNTEAFF
V: TRBV27; size: .; D: .; J: TRBJ1-1; DNA: TGTGCCAGCAGCCCCTGGGGGGGGAACACTGAAGCTTTCTTT; CDR3: CASSPWGGNTEAFF
V: TRBV7-3; size: .; D: TRBD1; J: TRBJ2-1; DNA: TGTGCCAGCAGCCCCCCAGGGGGCAATGAGCAGTTCTTC; CDR3: CASSPPGGNEQFF
V: TRBV4-1; size: .; D: TRBD1; J: TRBJ1-2; DNA: TGCGCCAGCAGCCAAGCGGGACAGCTTACAGCATGGTATGGCTACACCTTC; CDR3: CASSQAGQLTAWYGYTF
V: TRBV6-6; size: .; D: .; J: TRBJ2-7; DNA: TGTGCCAGCAGTTACCAACAGGGTACAGGAGGCGAGCAGTACTTC; CDR3: CASSYQQGTGGEQYF
V: TRBV6-5; size: .; D: TRBD1; J: TRBJ2-3; DNA: TGTGCCAGCACCCTACAGGGGGGCCGGATGGATACGCAGTATTTT; CDR3: CASTLQGGRMDTQYF
V: TRBV11-2; size: .; D: .; J: TRBJ1-1; DNA: TGTGCCAGCAGCTCGCAGACAGGCCTTACTGAAGCTTTCTTT; CDR3: CASSSQTGLTEAFF